This paragraph reports one TCR beta chain. This entry belongs to a study of blood T cell repertoires in COVID-19. Study at large: PBMCs, B-cell-depleted T cells, or T cells provided the cDNA or gDNA that made up the material.

Trimming at V came to 0 bases and at J to 5 bases, leaving 5 bases not matched to a gene. The CDR3 spans 16 residues. The germline V gene encodes CDR1 SGHNT and CDR2 YYREEE (reference sequence). Original methodology: Nucleated cell number was recorded as an estimate derived from reference gene primer amplification. Produced via immunoSEQ multiplex PCR; TCRdb's table is partial and in-frame only. V and J calls and clone size follow that table, whereas D and trimming were derived from the DNA. The sample shows about 69,000 clones, 84% of them seen only once. Those enrolled in Seattle joined during active infection and were followed longitudinally afterward.

Input material: peripheral blood. The gene calls are TRBV5-4 and TRBJ2-5; 12 nucleotides match TRBD2. This clonotype was obtained from a middle-aged man with COVID-19, enrolled during active disease. The CDR3 spells CASSLGTSGGWETQYF. In DNA, the CDR3 is TGTGCCAGCAGCTTGGGTACTAGCGGGGGGTGGGAGACCCAGTACTTC.